This T cell receptor (beta chain) was captured by sequencing in a study of OX40 agonist ivuxolimab in advanced cancers. General notes on the study: The costimulatory receptor OX40 (CD134) was targeted by ivuxolimab, a fully human IgG2 agonistic monoclonal antibody. Patients were allowed to have had prior anti-PD-1, anti-PD-L1 or anti-CTLA-4 therapy, and approximately 40% of the dose-escalation patients had previously received checkpoint inhibitors. Intravenous ivuxolimab was administered to patients every 2 weeks at six dose levels: 0.01, 0.1, 0.3, 1.5, 3 and 10 mg/kg. The paper reports the monotherapy dose-escalation portion (N of about 50 patients) of the phase I ivuxolimab trial. In the dose-escalation cohort, around four fifths of patients were male, and the mean age was around 60 years with a range of roughly 20 to 85. Peripheral TCRbeta sequencing aimed to test whether ivuxolimab altered TCR sequence diversity and caused clonal T-cell expansion. Of the approximately 54 patients in dose escalation, some 19 had hepatocellular carcinoma, roughly 15 had melanoma, 9 had renal cell carcinoma and 9 had head and neck cancer. Three dose-escalation patients achieved partial responses, one with hepatocellular carcinoma and two with cutaneous melanoma.

Patients with autoimmune disease history or receiving systemic immunosuppression were excluded from the trial. Peripheral blood for TCR sequencing was collected from all dose cohorts at baseline, on cycle 4 day 1, and on cycle 7 day 1. The samples were taken from a phase I, first-in-human, multicenter, open-label dose-escalation trial of ivuxolimab. The trial enrolled adults with locally advanced or metastatic head and neck squamous cell, hepatocellular, melanoma or renal cell carcinoma. Before TCR sequencing, CD4+ T cells and CD8+ T cells from peripheral blood were sorted into separate populations. To sequence the TCRbeta CDR3 region, genomic DNA was isolated from the sorted cells. The immunoSEQ Assay was used to sequence the TCRbeta CDR3 regions. The table was pulled from immuneACCESS by TCRdb, which kept in-frame rearrangements only. Such tables lose some clones; where checked, under half of the loss comes from unresolved V genes, and the rest has no known cause. Counted in this sample were about 36,000 clones; 81% of them appeared once. Together, the top ten hold 22% of the sample.

A remark on this clone: The antigen this receptor binds is unknown. The sample holds no much larger clone one base away, and base qualities are not on file.

General study outcomes and caveats: Which antigens the clonally expanded peripheral T cells were specific for was not determined. After ivuxolimab, more expanded clones were found on average in CD8+ T cells than in CD4+ T cells. Low levels of normalized T-cell clonal expansion were also seen in some nonresponding patients. Partial responders in the 0.1-3.0 mg/kg groups had among the lowest normalized peripheral clonal expansion, especially among CD8+ T cells. At doses of 0.1 to 3.0 mg/kg, clonal expansion of both CD4+ and CD8+ blood T cells was observed from baseline to week 6.

The sequencing used CD4+ or CD8+ T cells sorted from blood, collected in a trial of the OX40 agonist ivuxolimab. The sequence was obtained from an adult with an advanced solid tumor such as melanoma, head and neck, liver or kidney cancer.

The DNA sequence is as follows: TGCGCCAGCAGAATAGACAGCCTGGGCTACACCTTC. Its translation reads: CASRIDSLGYTF. The rearranged segments are TRBV5-1 and TRBJ1-2; TRBD1 is possibly the D segment (5 matching bases). The CDR3, cysteine through phenylalanine, is 12 amino acids long. This entry keeps only the CDR3 DNA: 36 bases, framed from base 1. At the junction V is shortened by 5 bases and J by 8 bases, with 13 bases in between. As encoded in the germline V gene, CDR1 is SGHRS while CDR2 is YFSETQ.